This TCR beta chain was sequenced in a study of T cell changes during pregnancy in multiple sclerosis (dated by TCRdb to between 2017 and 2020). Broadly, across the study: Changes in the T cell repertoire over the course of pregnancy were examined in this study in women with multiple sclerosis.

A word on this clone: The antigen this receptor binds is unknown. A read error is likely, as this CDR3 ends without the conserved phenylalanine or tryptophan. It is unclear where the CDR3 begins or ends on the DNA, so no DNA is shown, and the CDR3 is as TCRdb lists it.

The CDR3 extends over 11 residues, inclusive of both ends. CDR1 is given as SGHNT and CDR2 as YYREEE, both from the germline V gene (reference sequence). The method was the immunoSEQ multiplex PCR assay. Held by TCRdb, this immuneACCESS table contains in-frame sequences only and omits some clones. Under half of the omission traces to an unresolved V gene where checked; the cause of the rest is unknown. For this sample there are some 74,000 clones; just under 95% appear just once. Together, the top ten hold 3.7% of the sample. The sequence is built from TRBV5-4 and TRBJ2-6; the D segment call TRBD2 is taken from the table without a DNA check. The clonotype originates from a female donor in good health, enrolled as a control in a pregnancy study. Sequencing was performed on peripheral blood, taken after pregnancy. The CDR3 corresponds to CASSLISGRAT.